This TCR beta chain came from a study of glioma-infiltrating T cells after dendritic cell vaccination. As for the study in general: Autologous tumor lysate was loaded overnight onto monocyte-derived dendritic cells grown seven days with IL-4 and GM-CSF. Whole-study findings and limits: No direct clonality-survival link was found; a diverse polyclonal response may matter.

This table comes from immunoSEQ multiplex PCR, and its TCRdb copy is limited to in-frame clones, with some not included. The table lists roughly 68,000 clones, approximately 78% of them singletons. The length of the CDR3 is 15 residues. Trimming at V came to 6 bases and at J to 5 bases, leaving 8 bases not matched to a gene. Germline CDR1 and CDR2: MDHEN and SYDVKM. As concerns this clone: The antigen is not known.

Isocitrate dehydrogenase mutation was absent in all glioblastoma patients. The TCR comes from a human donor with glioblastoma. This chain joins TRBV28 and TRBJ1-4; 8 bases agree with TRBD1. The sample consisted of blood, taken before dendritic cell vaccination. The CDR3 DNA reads TGTGCCAGCAGGCTTCGGGACAGGCAGAATGAAAAACTGTTTTTT. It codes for CASRLRDRQNEKLFF.